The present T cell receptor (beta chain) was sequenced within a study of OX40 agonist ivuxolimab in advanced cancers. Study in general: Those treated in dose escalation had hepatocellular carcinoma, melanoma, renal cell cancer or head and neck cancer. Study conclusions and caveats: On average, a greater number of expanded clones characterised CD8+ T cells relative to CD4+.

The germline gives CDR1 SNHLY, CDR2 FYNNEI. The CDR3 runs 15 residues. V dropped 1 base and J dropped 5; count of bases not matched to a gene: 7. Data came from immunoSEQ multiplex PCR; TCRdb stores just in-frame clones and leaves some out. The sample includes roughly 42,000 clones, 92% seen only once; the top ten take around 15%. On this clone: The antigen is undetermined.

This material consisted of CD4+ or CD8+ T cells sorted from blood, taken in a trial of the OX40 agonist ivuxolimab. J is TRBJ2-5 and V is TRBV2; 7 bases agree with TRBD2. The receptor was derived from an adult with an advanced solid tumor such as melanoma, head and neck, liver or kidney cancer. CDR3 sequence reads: CASSEGAGDPETQYF. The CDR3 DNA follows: TGTGCCAGCAGTGAAGGTGCGGGAGATCCGGAGACCCAGTACTTC.